This entry lists 28 T cell receptor beta chains sequenced from one sample in a study of T-cell memory formation after mild COVID-19. One entry per CDR3 protein, called by TCRdb with MiXCR from the 5' RACE reads. The sample has a few hundred thousand distinct CDR3 sequences; 20% to 25% are singletons. The sequenced sample consisted of PBMCs or a T cell subset sorted from them (not recorded which). These receptors originate from an adult woman who had mild COVID-19 (a few samples of this study predate the infection). Cell type and time point are not known.

The chain couples TRBV15 to TRBJ2-7; TRBD2 aligns across 7 bases. The V and J ends lost 4 bases and 1 base, in that order; junction bases with no gene match: 10. The CDR3 is 16 amino acids. CDR1 is LNHNV, CDR2 YYDKDF, per germline (reference sequence). The CDR3 sequence: CATSIESGTASYEQYF. For the CDR3, the DNA is TGTGCCACCAGCATCGAAAGCGGGACGGCTTCCTACGAGCAGTACTTC.

This clonotype was observed a handful of times. The rearrangement joins TRBV27 to TRBJ1-2; 7 nucleotides agree with TRBD1. This CDR3 comprises 14 residues. Trimming took 6 bases from V and 10 from J; bases not matched to a gene: 14. CDR1 and CDR2 (germline): MNHEY, SMNVEV (reference sequence). The CDR3: CASSPTRTGRHYTF. The CDR3 DNA follows: TGTGCCAGCAGCCCAACCCGGACAGGCAGACACTACACCTTC.

This clonotype has only a few counts. CDR3 sequence reads: CATSDWNRAYDDTQYF. CDR3 coding DNA: TGTGCCACCAGTGACTGGAACAGGGCGTACGACGATACGCAGTATTTT. This chain connects TRBV24-1 to TRBJ2-3; tentatively, D is TRBD1 (6 bases). CDR3 length: 16 residues. V gave up 4 bases and J gave up 6 bases, with 19 bases separating them. Germline CDR1 and CDR2: KGHDR and SFDVKD.

The chain joins TRBV29-1 to TRBJ1-1; maybe TRBD1 (6 bases). V was clipped by 6 bases and J by 0 bases, with 14 bases between them. CDR1 is SQVTM, CDR2 ANQGSEA, per germline. The CDR3 totals 14 residues. CDR3 DNA sequence: TGCAGCGTGAGTACTAACAGGGTGAACACTGAAGCTTTCTTT. Encoded protein: CSVSTNRVNTEAFF.

The chain couples TRBV9 to TRBJ2-7; no clear D gene. Germline CDR1 is SGDLS and CDR2 is YYNGEE. This CDR3 region has 13 residues. The V and J ends lost 0 bases and 0 bases respectively, with 4 bases between them. The CDR3 reads CASSVVPSYEQYF. CDR3 nucleotides: TGTGCCAGCAGCGTAGTCCCCTCCTACGAGCAGTACTTC.

At least ten counts were recorded for this clonotype. The chain combines TRBV15 with TRBJ2-7; D perhaps matches TRBD1 (6 bases). This CDR3 comprises 18 residues. V gave up 2 bases and J gave up 0 bases, with 20 bases separating them. The germline V gene has CDR1 LNHNV and CDR2 YYDKDF (reference sequence). The CDR3 loop is CATSRKFTGLVVSYEQYF. The CDR3, as DNA: TGTGCCACCAGCAGAAAATTTACAGGGTTGGTAGTCTCCTACGAGCAGTACTTC.

The chain carries TRBV20-1 and TRBJ2-7, with 14 nucleotides matching TRBD2. Looked up from germline, CDR1 is DFQATT and CDR2 is SNEGSKA (reference sequence). The CDR3 has 15 residues. V was pared by 6 bases and J by 4 bases, with 8 bases of the junction left unmatched. The CDR3 reads CSAPATSGRGYEQYF. CDR3 nucleotide sequence: TGCAGTGCCCCGGCGACTAGCGGGAGGGGATACGAGCAGTACTTC.

The chain recombines TRBV27 with TRBJ2-7, with D possibly matching TRBD2 (5 bases). The CDR3 is 12 residues long. The germline V gene encodes CDR1 MNHEY and CDR2 SMNVEV (reference sequence). V was pared by 2 bases and J by 6 bases, with 8 bases between. The CDR3 DNA follows: TGTGCCAGCAGTTTACGGGGATTCGAGCAGTACTTC. Translation gives CASSLRGFEQYF.

The rearrangement joins TRBV7-9 to TRBJ1-3, with no clear D. V was shortened by 2 bases and J by 0 bases, with 11 bases between the two germline ends. The germline V gene encodes CDR1 SEHNR and CDR2 FQNEAQ (reference sequence). The CDR3 is 16 amino acids. The CDR3 DNA reads TGTGCCAGCAGCTTATCGCCGGGAAACTCTGGAAACACCATATATTTT. Amino acids: CASSLSPGNSGNTIYF.

The chain is built from TRBV7-9 and TRBJ2-3; 10 bases line up with TRBD1. CDR3 length: 16 residues. The J segment lost 0 bases and the V segment lost 5 bases, leaving 5 bases of the junction unmatched. Germline values: CDR1 SEHNR, CDR2 FQNEAQ (reference sequence). CDR3: CASSRDRGPSTDTQYF. CDR3 nucleotides: TGTGCCAGCAGCCGGGACAGGGGACCAAGCACAGATACGCAGTATTTT.

The chain joins TRBV5-1 to TRBJ2-3; possible D gene TRBD2, 7 bases. The germline V gene encodes CDR1 SGHRS and CDR2 YFSETQ. The V gene lost 6 bases and the J gene lost 6 bases, with 20 bases spanning the gap. The CDR3 totals 15 residues. This CDR3 is CASNLVGGPADTQYF. The CDR3 nucleotides are TGCGCCAGCAATCTCGTGGGGGGGCCAGCGGATACGCAGTATTTT.

This clonotype was detected only a few times. This chain connects TRBV6-6 to TRBJ1-2; D not certain. The V end lost 4 bases, the J end lost 2 bases, and 8 bases lay between the germline ends. CDR3 length: 13 amino acids. Germline V gene lookup returns CDR1 MNHNY and CDR2 SVGAGI (reference sequence). CDR3 in amino acids: CASSLTMNYGYTF. The CDR3 region has the DNA TGTGCCAGCAGTTTGACGATGAACTATGGCTACACCTTC.

This chain links TRBV24-1 with TRBJ1-5; D unresolved. V was cut by 6 bases and J by 2 bases, with 7 bases left in between. Germline CDR1 reads KGHDR; CDR2 reads SFDVKD. The CDR3 has 13 amino acids. The CDR3 region has the DNA TGTGCCACCAGTTCGAAGGGCAATCAGCCCCAGCATTTT. It encodes CATSSKGNQPQHF.

V usage is TRBV4-1 and J usage is TRBJ2-7; D remains ambiguous. V was clipped by 0 bases and J by 2 bases, with 11 bases between them. Germline V gives CDR1 MGHRA, CDR2 YSYEKL. There are 15 residues in the CDR3. CDR3 in amino acids: CASSQEGGSPYEQYF. CDR3 DNA: TGCGCCAGCAGCCAAGAGGGCGGTTCCCCCTACGAGCAGTACTTC.

This clonotype was detected only a few times. The chain combines TRBV7-7 with TRBJ2-7; a weak D match, TRBD2 (5 bases). The CDR3 sequence is 17 residues long. V shed 5 bases and J shed 0 bases, with 20 bases lying between them. Germline-derived CDR1 and CDR2 are SSHAT and FNYEAQ (reference sequence). This CDR3 reads CASSPIVRQAGSYEQYF. In nucleotides, the CDR3 is TGTGCCAGCAGCCCCATCGTTAGGCAGGCGGGCTCCTACGAGCAGTACTTC.

The V call is TRBV15, the J call TRBJ2-3; D is ambiguous. The CDR3 covers 14 residues. Between the trimmed V and J ends, which lost 0 bases and 1 base, there was a span of 5 bases. Germline V gene data show CDR1 as LNHNV and CDR2 as YYDKDF (reference sequence). CDR3 in amino acids: CATSRDSGTDTQYF. As DNA, the CDR3 is TGTGCCACCAGCAGAGATTCAGGCACAGATACGCAGTATTTT.

The chain employs TRBV15 and TRBJ2-6; D remains unclear. The germline V and J ends were trimmed by 3 bases and 3 bases, with 9 bases remaining between them. The CDR3 loop spans 15 amino acids. In germline, CDR1 is LNHNV, CDR2 YYDKDF (reference sequence). CDR3 bases: TGTGCCACCAGCAGGGAAGCCCTTGGGGCCAACGTCCTGACTTTC. The encoded protein is CATSREALGANVLTF.

V and J are TRBV7-8 and TRBJ2-7; D is tentatively TRBD1 or TRBD2 (5 bases each). The V end was cut by 5 bases, the J end by 6 bases, with 17 bases between. Germline assignment: CDR1 SGHVS and CDR2 FQNEAQ. The CDR3 spans 14 residues. As DNA, the CDR3 is TGTGCCAGCAGCCGCCCGGATGGGGGATCCGAGCAGTACTTC. Translating it yields CASSRPDGGSEQYF.

The chain recombines TRBV11-2 with TRBJ1-1, with unresolved D. Germline assignment: CDR1 SGHAT and CDR2 FQNNGV. The CDR3 loop spans 15 amino acids. The ends were cut back, 5 bases at V and 5 bases at J, with 18 bases in the middle. CDR3 DNA: TGTGCCAGCAGCCAAGTGAACGGGCTGAGGACTGAAGCTTTCTTT. Its translation: CASSQVNGLRTEAFF.

This clonotype was detected only a few times. The chain recombines TRBV29-1 with TRBJ2-7; TRBD1 agrees at 7 bases. Germline values: CDR1 SQVTM, CDR2 ANQGSEA. Trimming at V came to 1 base and at J to 3 bases, leaving 3 bases not matched to a gene. There are 13 residues in the CDR3. In nucleotides, the CDR3 is TGCAGCGTTGAAGCCGGGACAGACTACGAGCAGTACTTC. It encodes CSVEAGTDYEQYF.

The genes are TRBV20-1 and TRBJ2-7; TRBD2 matches at 10 bases. CDR1 is DFQATT, CDR2 SNEGSKA, per germline (reference sequence). V trimming: 0 bases; J trimming: 3 bases; junction bases outside the gene matches: 11. The CDR3 totals 17 residues. CDR3 sequence (DNA): TGCAGTGCTAGAGAGGAAAGCCTAGCGGGAGCACACTACGAGCAGTACTTC. As protein: CSAREESLAGAHYEQYF.

V is TRBV12-3 or TRBV12-4 and J is TRBJ2-7; D is tentatively TRBD1 or TRBD2 (5 bases each). This CDR3 has 15 amino acids. Trimming took off 6 bases at V and 0 bases at J, with 15 bases between the two ends. This CDR3 is CASSPGPISSYEQYF. The DNA for the CDR3 is TGTGCCAGCAGCCCGGGACCTATAAGCTCCTACGAGCAGTACTTC.

The CDR3 protein is CASSPLNRYEQYF. The CDR3 DNA reads TGTGCCAGCAGCCCACTCAACCGCTACGAGCAGTACTTC. The chain links TRBV7-9 to TRBJ2-7; D unclear. The CDR3 runs 13 residues. Germline CDR1 and CDR2: SEHNR and FQNEAQ (reference sequence). V was clipped by 5 bases and J by 3 bases, with 11 bases between them.

This clonotype was detected only a few times. A junction end diverges from the germline sequence, so it may reflect a read error. CDR3 region: CASSPTPPGPKDF. DNA of the CDR3: TGTGCCAGCAGCCCGACCCCCCCGGGGCCGAAAGACTTC. The gene calls are TRBV7-3 and TRBJ2-5; either TRBD1 or TRBD2 may supply D (5 bases each). The CDR3 contains 13 residues. Germline CDR1 SGHTA, CDR2 FQGTGA.

This clonotype was picked up a small number of times. The genes are TRBV3-1 and TRBJ2-3, with unresolved D. Trimming shortened V by 0 bases and J by 1 base, and 8 bases separated the two germline ends. Germline V CDR1 and CDR2: LGHDT, YNNKEL (reference sequence). The CDR3 sequence is 15 residues long. In DNA, the CDR3 is TGTGCCAGCAGCCAAGATCCGTGGGGCACAGATACGCAGTATTTT. The encoded protein is CASSQDPWGTDTQYF.

V is TRBV6-6 and J is TRBJ2-1, with TRBD2 identical over 9 bases. Germline V gives CDR1 MNHNY, CDR2 SVGAGI (reference sequence). The ends lost 3 bases at V and 2 bases at J; junction bases unmatched: 2. The CDR3 spans 15 residues. CDR3 protein: CASSYSGSAYNEQFF. Here the CDR3 DNA reads TGTGCCAGCAGTTATAGCGGGAGTGCCTACAATGAGCAGTTCTTC.

This chain connects TRBV20-1 to TRBJ2-7; D is uncertain. V lost 4 bases to trimming and J lost 1 base, with 8 bases between them. Germline assignment: CDR1 DFQATT and CDR2 SNEGSKA (reference sequence). The CDR3 is made up of 12 amino acids. The CDR3 coding sequence is TGCAGTGCTATAGACCCATCCTACGAGCAGTACTTC. Protein: CSAIDPSYEQYF.

V usage is TRBV5-4 and J usage is TRBJ2-1, with TRBD2 matching 12 bases. The CDR3 covers 14 residues. From germline, CDR1 is SGHNT and CDR2 YYREEE (reference sequence). The trim removed 1 base at V and 11 bases at J, leaving 4 bases unmatched. CDR3 bases: TGTGCCAGCAGCTTGAGGCTAGCGGGGGGGCAGCAGTTCTTC. It is translated as CASSLRLAGGQQFF.